The sequence of this T cell receptor beta chain was determined in a study of OX40 agonist ivuxolimab in advanced cancers. As to this clone: What it binds is not known.

The data were produced by immunoSEQ multiplex PCR, yet TCRdb's version contains in-frame clones alone and is incomplete. The sample has around 66,000 clones, roughly 80% seen once. Study-level points and caveats: The authors also found low normalized T-cell clonal expansion in some nonresponders.

The receptor was isolated from an adult with an advanced solid tumor such as melanoma, head and neck, liver or kidney cancer. Sequencing was performed on CD4+ or CD8+ T cells sorted from blood, taken in a trial of the OX40 agonist ivuxolimab.

CDR3 region: CAWSSVSVEQFF. The CDR3 coding sequence is TGTGCCTGGAGTTCTGTAAGCGTGGAGCAGTTCTTC. This chain connects TRBV30 to TRBJ2-1; no firm D call. Germline assignment: CDR1 GTSNPN and CDR2 SVGIG (reference sequence). V lost 2 bases and J lost 10, with 12 bases in between. This CDR3 region has 12 residues.